The 9 T cell receptor beta chains in this list originate from one sample, sequenced in a study of cytomegalovirus exposure and HLA in healthy donors. PCR amplification relied on 60 Vbeta primers (plus 13 Jbeta primers). This table comes from immunoSEQ multiplex PCR, and its TCRdb copy is limited to in-frame clones, with some not included. The data show approximately 100,000 clones, around three quarters seen once. Specimen: PBMCs. The receptors shown here come from a female donor in good health and CMV-seropositive.

In its sample, this clone was seen a few times. The chain is built from TRBV11-2 and TRBJ2-2, with D perhaps TRBD1 (6 bases). This CDR3 spans 14 amino acids. Trimming pared 4 bases from V and 4 bases from J, leaving 10 bases between. Germline CDR1 is SGHAT and CDR2 is FQNNGV. In nucleotides, the CDR3 is TGTGCCAGCAGCTCGACCAGGGGCACCGGGGAGCTGTTTTTT. Its protein is CASSSTRGTGELFF.

This rearrangement joins TRBV27 to TRBJ2-5; no definite D call. In germline, CDR1 is MNHEY, CDR2 SMNVEV (reference sequence). This CDR3 is built from 13 residues. V shed 2 bases and J shed 2 bases, with 6 bases lying between them. In nucleotides, the CDR3 is TGTGCCAGCAGTTTAGGGCCTCAAGAGACCCAGTACTTC. It encodes CASSLGPQETQYF.

There are a few counts of this clone. The CDR3 sequence: CASSLIQGGQPQHF. For the CDR3, the DNA is TGTGCCAGCAGTTTAATACAGGGTGGACAGCCCCAGCATTTT. This chain uses TRBV28 with TRBJ1-5; possible D gene TRBD1, 6 bases. Trimming removed 2 bases from V and 7 bases from J, with 12 bases in between. This CDR3 region has 14 residues. Germline CDR1 is MDHEN and CDR2 is SYDVKM.

The chain links TRBV2 to TRBJ2-5, with 8 bases matching TRBD1. V shed 8 bases and J 4 bases; nucleotides not matched to a gene: 6. The V gene's germline CDR1 is SNHLY and CDR2 FYNNEI. The CDR3 totals 13 residues. CDR3 loop: CASFRGLGETQYF. The DNA of the CDR3 is TGTGCCAGCTTCAGGGGGCTGGGAGAGACCCAGTACTTC.

The chain uses TRBV5-1 and TRBJ2-1; 10 nucleotides match TRBD2. With 7 bases clipped from V and 5 bases from J, the junction kept 12 bases outside the gene matches. This CDR3 has 16 amino acids. Germline V gives CDR1 SGHRS, CDR2 YFSETQ. CDR3 sequence (DNA): TGCGCCAGCTACGGACAGCGGACTAGCGGACACAATGAGCAGTTCTTC. Residues: CASYGQRTSGHNEQFF.

The V and J genes are TRBV27 and TRBJ1-5; 7 nucleotides agree with TRBD1. The CDR3 runs to 14 residues. The V gene end was trimmed by 4 bases and the J gene end by 4 bases; junction bases not matched to a gene: 4. CDR1 is MNHEY and CDR2 is SMNVEV in the germline V gene (reference sequence). CDR3 DNA: TGTGCCAGCAGTTCGGACAGGAGAAATCAGCCCCAGCATTTT. This codes for CASSSDRRNQPQHF.

The genes are TRBV5-4 and TRBJ2-5; TRBD2 might be the D (5 bases). Looked up from germline, CDR1 is SGHNT and CDR2 is YYREEE (reference sequence). The CDR3 totals 14 residues. The V gene lost 2 bases and the J gene lost 1 base, with 9 bases spanning the gap. The CDR3 DNA is TGTGCCAGCAGCTTACCGGACTCCCAAGAGACCCAGTACTTC. This sequence encodes CASSLPDSQETQYF.

The CDR3 reads CASSRVFGNSPLHF. The CDR3 DNA follows: TGTGCCAGCAGCAGGGTTTTCGGGAATTCACCCCTCCACTTT. The chain uses TRBV6-1 and TRBJ1-6; weak D call: TRBD1 (5 bases). Per germline, CDR1 MNHNS and CDR2 SASEGT. The CDR3 runs 14 residues. V was trimmed by 6 bases and J by 7 bases, leaving 13 bases between them.

The chain combines TRBV28 with TRBJ2-5; D may be TRBD1 (6 bases). The CDR3 spans 17 residues. Trimming left V 3 bases short and J 7 bases short, with 24 bases between. Per the germline V gene, CDR1 is MDHEN and CDR2 is SYDVKM. The CDR3 protein is CASSFNRAELRVGTQYF. The CDR3 nucleotides read TGTGCCAGCAGTTTCAACAGGGCCGAACTAAGAGTAGGGACCCAGTACTTC. Full variable domain (remainder filled in from reference TRBV28 and TRBJ2-5): DVKVTQSSRYLVKRTGEKVFLECVQDMDHENMFWYRQDPGLGLRLIYFSYDVKMKEKGDIPEGYSVSREKKERFSLILESASTNQTSMYLCASSFNRAELRVGTQYFGPGTRLLVL.